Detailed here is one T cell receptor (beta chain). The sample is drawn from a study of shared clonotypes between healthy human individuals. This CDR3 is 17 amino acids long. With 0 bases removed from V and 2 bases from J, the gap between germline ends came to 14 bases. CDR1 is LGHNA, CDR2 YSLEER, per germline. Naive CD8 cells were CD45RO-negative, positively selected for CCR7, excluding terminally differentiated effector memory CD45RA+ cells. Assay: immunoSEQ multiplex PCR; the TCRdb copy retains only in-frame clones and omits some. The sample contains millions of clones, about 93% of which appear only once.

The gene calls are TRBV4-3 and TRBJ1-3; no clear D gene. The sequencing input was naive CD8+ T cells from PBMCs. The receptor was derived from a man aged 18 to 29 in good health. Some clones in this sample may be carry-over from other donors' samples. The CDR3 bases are TGCGCCAGCAGCCAAGAATGGGCCGAGGGAGCTGGAAACACCATATATTTT. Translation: CASSQEWAEGAGNTIYF.